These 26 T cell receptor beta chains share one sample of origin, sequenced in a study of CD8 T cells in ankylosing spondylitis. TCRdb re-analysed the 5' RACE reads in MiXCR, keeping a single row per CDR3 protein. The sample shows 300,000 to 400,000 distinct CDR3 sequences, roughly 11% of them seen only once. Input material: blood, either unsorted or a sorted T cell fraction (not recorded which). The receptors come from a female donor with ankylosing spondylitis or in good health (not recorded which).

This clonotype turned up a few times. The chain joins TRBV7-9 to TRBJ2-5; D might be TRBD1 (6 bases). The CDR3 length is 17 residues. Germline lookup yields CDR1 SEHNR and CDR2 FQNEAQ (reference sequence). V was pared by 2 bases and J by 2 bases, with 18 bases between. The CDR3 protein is CASSLKSTGLGQETQYF. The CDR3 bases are TGTGCCAGCAGCTTAAAATCAACAGGGTTGGGACAAGAGACCCAGTACTTC.

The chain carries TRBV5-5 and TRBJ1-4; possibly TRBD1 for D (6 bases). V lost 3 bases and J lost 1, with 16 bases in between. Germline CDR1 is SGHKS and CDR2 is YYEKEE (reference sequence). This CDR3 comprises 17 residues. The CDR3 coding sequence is TGTGCCAGCAGCTCGCAGGGGAGCTTCGGAACTAATGAAAAACTGTTTTTT. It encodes CASSSQGSFGTNEKLFF. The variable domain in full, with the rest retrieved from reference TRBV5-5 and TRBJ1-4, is DAGVTQSPTHLIKTRGQQVTLRCSPISGHKSVSWYQQVLGQGPQFIFQYYEKEERGRGNFPDRFSARQFPNYSSELNVNALLLGDSALYLCASSSQGSFGTNEKLFFGSGTQLSVL.

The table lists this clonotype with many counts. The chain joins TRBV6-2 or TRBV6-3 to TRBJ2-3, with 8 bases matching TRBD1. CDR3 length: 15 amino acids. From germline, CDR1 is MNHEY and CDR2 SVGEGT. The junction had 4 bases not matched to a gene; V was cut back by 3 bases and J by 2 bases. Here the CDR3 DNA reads TGTGCCAGCAGTTATAGGGACAGGACCACAGATACGCAGTATTTT. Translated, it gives CASSYRDRTTDTQYF.

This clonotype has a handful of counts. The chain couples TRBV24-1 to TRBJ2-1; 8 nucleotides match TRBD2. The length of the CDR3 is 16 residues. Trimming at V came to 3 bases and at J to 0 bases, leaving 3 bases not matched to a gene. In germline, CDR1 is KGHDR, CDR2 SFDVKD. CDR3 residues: CATSDPGGVSYNEQFF. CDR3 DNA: TGTGCCACCAGTGATCCCGGGGGGGTCTCCTACAATGAGCAGTTCTTC.

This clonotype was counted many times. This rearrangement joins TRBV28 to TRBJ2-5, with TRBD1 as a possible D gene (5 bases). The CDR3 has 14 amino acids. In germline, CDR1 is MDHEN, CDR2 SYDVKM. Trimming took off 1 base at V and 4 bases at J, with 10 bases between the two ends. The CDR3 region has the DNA TGTGCCAGCAGTTTATTTGTCCAGGGAGAGACCCAGTACTTC. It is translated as CASSLFVQGETQYF.

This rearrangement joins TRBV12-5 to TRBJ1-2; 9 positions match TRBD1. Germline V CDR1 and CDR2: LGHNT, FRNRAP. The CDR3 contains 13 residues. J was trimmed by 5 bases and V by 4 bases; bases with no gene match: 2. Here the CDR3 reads CASGSDRGYGYTF. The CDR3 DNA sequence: TGTGCTAGTGGTTCGGACAGGGGATATGGCTACACCTTC. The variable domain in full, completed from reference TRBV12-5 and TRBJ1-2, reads DARVTQTPRHKVTEMGQEVTMRCQPILGHNTVFWYRQTMMQGLELLAYFRNRAPLDDSGMPKDRFSAEMPDATLATLKIQPSEPRDSAVYFCASGSDRGYGYTFGSGTRLTVV.

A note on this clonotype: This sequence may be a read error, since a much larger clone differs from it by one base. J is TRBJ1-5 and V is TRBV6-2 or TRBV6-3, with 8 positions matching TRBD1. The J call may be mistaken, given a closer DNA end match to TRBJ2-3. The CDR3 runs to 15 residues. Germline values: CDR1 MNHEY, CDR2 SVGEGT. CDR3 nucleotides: TGTGCCAGCAGTCCAATGGACAGGGTAGGGCAGCCCCAGTATTTT. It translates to CASSPMDRVGQPQYF.

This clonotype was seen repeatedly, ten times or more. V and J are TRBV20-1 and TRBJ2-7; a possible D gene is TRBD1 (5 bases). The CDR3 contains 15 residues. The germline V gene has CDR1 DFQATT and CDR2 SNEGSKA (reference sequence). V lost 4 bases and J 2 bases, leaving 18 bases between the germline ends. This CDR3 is CSANPRQLSPYEQYF. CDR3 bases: TGCAGTGCTAACCCTCGACAGCTTAGCCCCTACGAGCAGTACTTC.

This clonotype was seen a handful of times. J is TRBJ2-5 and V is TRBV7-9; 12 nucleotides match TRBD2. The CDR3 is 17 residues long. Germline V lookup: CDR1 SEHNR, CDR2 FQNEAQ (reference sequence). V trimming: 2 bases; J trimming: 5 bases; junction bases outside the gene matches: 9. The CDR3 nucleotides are TGTGCCAGCAGCTTATCTAGCGGGAGGGCCGAGGCGGAGACCCAGTACTTC. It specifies CASSLSSGRAEAETQYF.

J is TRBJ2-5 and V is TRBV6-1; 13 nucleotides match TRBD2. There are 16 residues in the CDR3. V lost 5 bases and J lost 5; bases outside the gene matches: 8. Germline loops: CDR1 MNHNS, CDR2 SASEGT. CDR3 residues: CASSRTSGRMTETQYF. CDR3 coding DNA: TGTGCCAGCAGTCGGACTAGCGGGAGAATGACGGAGACCCAGTACTTC.

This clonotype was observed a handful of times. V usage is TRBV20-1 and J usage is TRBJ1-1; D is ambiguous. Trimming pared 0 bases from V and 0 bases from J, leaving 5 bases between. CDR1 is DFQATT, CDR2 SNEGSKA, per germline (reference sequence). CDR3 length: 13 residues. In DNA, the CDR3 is TGCAGTGCTAGAGATTCACTGAACACTGAAGCTTTCTTT. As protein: CSARDSLNTEAFF.

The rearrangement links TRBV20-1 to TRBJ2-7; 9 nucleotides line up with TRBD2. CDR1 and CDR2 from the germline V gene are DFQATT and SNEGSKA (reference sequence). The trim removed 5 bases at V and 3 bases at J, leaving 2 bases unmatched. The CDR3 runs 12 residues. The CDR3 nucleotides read TGCAGTGCTCCGACTAGCGGCTACGAGCAGTACTTC. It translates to CSAPTSGYEQYF.

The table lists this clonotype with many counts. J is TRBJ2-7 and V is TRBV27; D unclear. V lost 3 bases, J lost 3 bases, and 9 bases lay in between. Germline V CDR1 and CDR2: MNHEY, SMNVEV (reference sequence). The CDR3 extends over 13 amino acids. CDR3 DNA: TGTGCCAGCAGTTTGAGTACGGGCTACGAGCAGTACTTC. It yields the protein CASSLSTGYEQYF.

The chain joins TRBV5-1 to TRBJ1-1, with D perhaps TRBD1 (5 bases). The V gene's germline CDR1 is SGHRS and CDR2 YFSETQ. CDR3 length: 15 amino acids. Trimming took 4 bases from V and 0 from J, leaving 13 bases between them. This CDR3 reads CASSHGGGMNTEAFF. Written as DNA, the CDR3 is TGCGCCAGCAGCCACGGGGGGGGGATGAACACTGAAGCTTTCTTT.

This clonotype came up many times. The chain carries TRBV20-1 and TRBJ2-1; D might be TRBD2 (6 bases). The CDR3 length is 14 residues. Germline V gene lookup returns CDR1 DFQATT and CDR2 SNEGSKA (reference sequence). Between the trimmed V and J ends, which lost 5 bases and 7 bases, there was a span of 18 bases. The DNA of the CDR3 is TGCAGTGCTGTTCCCTTCCGGGGGTCAAATGAGCAGTTCTTC. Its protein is CSAVPFRGSNEQFF.

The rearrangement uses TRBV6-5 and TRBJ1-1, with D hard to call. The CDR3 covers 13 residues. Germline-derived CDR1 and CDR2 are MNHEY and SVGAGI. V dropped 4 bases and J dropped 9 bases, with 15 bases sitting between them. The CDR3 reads CASSSGKPSQAFF. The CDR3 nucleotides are TGTGCCAGCAGTTCGGGAAAACCTTCCCAAGCTTTCTTT.

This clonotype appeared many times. The CDR3: CASRGQGESSYNSPLHF. The CDR3 DNA reads as TGTGCCAGCAGGGGACAGGGTGAGAGCTCCTATAATTCACCCCTCCACTTT. This chain uses TRBV6-1 with TRBJ1-6; TRBD1 matches at 9 bases. The CDR3 is 17 amino acids. The ends lost 6 bases at V and 0 bases at J; junction bases unmatched: 6. The V gene's germline CDR1 is MNHNS and CDR2 SASEGT.

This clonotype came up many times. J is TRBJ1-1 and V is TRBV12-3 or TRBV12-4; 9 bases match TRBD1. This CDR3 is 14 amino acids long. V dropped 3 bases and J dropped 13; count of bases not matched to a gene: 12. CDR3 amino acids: CASSFSLRDRVNFF. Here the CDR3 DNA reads TGTGCCAGCAGTTTCTCCCTCCGGGACAGGGTAAATTTCTTT.

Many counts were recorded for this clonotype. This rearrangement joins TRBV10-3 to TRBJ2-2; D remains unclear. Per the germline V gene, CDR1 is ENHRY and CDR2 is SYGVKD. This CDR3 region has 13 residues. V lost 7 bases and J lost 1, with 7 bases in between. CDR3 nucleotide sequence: TGTGCCATCAACGACTTGAACACCGGGGAGCTGTTTTTT. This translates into CAINDLNTGELFF.

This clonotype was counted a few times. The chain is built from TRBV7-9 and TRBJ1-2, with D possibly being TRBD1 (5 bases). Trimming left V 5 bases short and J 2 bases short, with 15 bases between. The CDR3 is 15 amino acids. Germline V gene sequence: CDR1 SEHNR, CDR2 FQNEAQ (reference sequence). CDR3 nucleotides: TGTGCCAGCAGCCACGAATTGACAGCCAACTATGGCTACACCTTC. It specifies CASSHELTANYGYTF. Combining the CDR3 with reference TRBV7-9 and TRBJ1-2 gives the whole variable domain DTGVSQNPRHKITKRGQNVTFRCDPISEHNRLYWYRQTLGQGPEFLTYFQNEAQLEKSRLLSDRFSAERPKGSFSTLEIQRTEQGDSAMYLCASSHELTANYGYTFGSGTRLTVV.

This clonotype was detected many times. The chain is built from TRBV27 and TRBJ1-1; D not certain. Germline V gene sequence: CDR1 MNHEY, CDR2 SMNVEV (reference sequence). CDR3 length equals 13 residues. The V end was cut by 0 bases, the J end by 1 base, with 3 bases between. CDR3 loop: CASSLSRNTEAFF. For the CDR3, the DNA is TGTGCCAGCAGTTTATCGAGGAACACTGAAGCTTTCTTT.

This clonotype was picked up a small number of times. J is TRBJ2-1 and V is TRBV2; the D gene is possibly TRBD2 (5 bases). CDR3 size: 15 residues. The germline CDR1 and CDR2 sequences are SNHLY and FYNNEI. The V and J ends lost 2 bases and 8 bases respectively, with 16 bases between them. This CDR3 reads CASSESGSRDDEQFF. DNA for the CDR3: TGTGCCAGCAGTGAATCGGGATCCCGAGACGATGAGCAGTTCTTC. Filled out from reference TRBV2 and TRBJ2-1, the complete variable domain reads EPEVTQTPSHQVTQMGQEVILRCVPISNHLYFYWYRQILGQKVEFLVSFYNNEISEKSEIFDDQFSVERPDGSNFTLKIRSTKLEDSAMYFCASSESGSRDDEQFFGPGTRLTVL.

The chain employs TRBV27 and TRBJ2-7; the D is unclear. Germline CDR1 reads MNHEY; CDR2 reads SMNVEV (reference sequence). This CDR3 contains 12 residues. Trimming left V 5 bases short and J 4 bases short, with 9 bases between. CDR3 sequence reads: CASSSRGYEQYF. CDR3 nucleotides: TGTGCCAGCAGTAGTAGAGGTTACGAGCAGTACTTC.

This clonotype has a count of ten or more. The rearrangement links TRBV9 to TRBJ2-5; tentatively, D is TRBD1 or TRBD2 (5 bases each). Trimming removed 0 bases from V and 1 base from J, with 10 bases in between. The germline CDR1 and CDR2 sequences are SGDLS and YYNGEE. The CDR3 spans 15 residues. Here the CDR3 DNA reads TGTGCCAGCAGCGTAGGAGGGGCCTCCCAAGAGACCCAGTACTTC. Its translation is CASSVGGASQETQYF.

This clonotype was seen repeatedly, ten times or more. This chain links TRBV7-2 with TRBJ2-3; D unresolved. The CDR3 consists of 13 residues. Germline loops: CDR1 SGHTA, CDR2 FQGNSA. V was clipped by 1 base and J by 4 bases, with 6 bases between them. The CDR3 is CASSLVFPDTQYF. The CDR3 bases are TGTGCCAGCAGCTTAGTTTTCCCAGATACGCAGTATTTT. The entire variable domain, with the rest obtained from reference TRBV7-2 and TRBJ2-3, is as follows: GAGVSQSPSNKVTEKGKDVELRCDPISGHTALYWYRQSLGQGLEFLIYFQGNSAPDKSGLPSDRFSAERTGGSVSTLTIQRTQQEDSAVYLCASSLVFPDTQYFGPGTRLTVL.

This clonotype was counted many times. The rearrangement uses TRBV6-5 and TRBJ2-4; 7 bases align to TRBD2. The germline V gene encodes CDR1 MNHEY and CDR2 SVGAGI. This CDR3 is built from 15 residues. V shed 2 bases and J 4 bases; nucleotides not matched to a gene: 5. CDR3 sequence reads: CASSYGRGGKNIQYF. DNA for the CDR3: TGTGCCAGCAGTTACGGGCGGGGAGGGAAAAACATTCAGTACTTC.